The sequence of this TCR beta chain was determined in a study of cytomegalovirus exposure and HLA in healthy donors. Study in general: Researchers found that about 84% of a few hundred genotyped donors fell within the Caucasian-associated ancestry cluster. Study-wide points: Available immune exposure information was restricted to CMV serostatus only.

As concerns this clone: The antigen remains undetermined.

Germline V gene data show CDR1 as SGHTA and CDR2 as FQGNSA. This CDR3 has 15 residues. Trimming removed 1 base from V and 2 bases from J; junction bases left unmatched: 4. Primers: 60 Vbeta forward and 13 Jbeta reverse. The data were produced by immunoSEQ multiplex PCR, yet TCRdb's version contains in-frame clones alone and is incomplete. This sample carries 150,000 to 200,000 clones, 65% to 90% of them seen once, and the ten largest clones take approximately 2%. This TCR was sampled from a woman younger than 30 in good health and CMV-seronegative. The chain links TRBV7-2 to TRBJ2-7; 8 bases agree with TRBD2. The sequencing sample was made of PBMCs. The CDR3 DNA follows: TGTGCCAGCAGCTTAGTCGGTAGCGGGGCCTACGAGCAGTACTTC. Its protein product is CASSLVGSGAYEQYF.